Each of the 4 T cell receptor beta chains below was sequenced from the same sample in a study of cytomegalovirus exposure and HLA in healthy donors. Here immunoSEQ multiplex PCR was the method, and the copy in TCRdb shows in-frame clones only, minus some. The sample lists 300,000 or so clones, 70% to 90% seen once, with around 0.96% in the top ten. Sequenced: PBMCs. The receptors here all came from a man aged 30-40 years in good health and CMV-seronegative.

This chain links TRBV5-1 with TRBJ2-2; unclear D gene. CDR3 length: 12 amino acids. Trimming shortened V by 4 bases and J by 7 bases, and 8 bases separated the two germline ends. Germline V lookup: CDR1 SGHRS, CDR2 YFSETQ. The CDR3 sequence is CASSASGGELFF. The CDR3 region has the DNA TGCGCCAGCAGCGCGTCAGGCGGGGAGCTGTTTTTT.

The chain employs TRBV19 and TRBJ1-5, with TRBD1 matching 9 bases. The CDR3 has 17 residues. Germline V gene data show CDR1 as LNHDA and CDR2 as SQIVND (reference sequence). The junction had 11 bases not matched to a gene; V was cut back by 5 bases and J by 3 bases. The CDR3 nucleotides read TGTGCCAGTAGTTTCTATTCCGGGACAGGGTACAATCAGCCCCAGCATTTT. This gives the protein CASSFYSGTGYNQPQHF.

The chain combines TRBV7-8 with TRBJ1-3; D remains unclear. Trimming cost V 5 bases and J 0 bases, with 8 bases left between them. Germline CDR1 SGHVS, CDR2 FQNEAQ. This CDR3 spans 14 amino acids. The CDR3 protein is CASSPGSSGNTIYF. DNA for the CDR3: TGTGCCAGCAGCCCAGGCTCCTCTGGAAACACCATATATTTT.

The rearrangement joins TRBV5-1 to TRBJ2-7; 9 bases line up with TRBD1. The germline V gene has CDR1 SGHRS and CDR2 YFSETQ. This CDR3 is built from 14 residues. The ends lost 4 bases at V and 4 bases at J; junction bases unmatched: 6. The CDR3 DNA follows: TGCGCCAGCAGCGAGTCGGGACAGGGTTACGAGCAGTACTTC. This codes for CASSESGQGYEQYF.